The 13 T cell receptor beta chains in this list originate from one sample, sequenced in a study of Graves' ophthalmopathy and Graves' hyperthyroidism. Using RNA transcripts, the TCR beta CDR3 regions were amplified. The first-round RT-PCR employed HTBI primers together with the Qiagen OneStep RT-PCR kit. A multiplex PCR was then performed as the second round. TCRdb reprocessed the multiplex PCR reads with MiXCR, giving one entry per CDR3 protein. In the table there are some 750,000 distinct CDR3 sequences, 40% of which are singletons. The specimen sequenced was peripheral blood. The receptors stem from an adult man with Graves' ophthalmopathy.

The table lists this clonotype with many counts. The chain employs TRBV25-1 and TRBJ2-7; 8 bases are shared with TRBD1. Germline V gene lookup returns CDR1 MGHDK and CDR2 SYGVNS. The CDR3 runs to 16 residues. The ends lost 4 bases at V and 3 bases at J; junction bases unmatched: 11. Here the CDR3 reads CASSGGLDRGFYEQYF. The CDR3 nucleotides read TGTGCCAGCAGTGGTGGTCTTGACAGGGGATTCTACGAGCAGTACTTC.

The CDR3 region is CASSQDNTSDQETQYF. The CDR3 region has the DNA TGCGCCAGCAGCCAAGATAATACCAGCGACCAAGAGACCCAGTACTTC. This chain connects TRBV4-3 to TRBJ2-5, with D unresolved. The germline CDR1 and CDR2 sequences are LGHNA and YSLEER. The CDR3 is 16 amino acids. V was clipped by 0 bases and J by 0 bases, with 11 bases between them.

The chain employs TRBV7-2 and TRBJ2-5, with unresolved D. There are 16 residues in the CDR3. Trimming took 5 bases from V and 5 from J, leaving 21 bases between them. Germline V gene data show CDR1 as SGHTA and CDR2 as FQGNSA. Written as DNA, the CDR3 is TGTGCCAGCAGCCCGAGGTACTCTGGGGTTGAGGAGACCCAGTACTTC. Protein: CASSPRYSGVEETQYF.

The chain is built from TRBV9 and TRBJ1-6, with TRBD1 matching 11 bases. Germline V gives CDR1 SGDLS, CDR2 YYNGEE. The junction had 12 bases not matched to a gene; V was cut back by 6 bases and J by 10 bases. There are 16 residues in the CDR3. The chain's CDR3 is CASTATRTGGNSPLHF. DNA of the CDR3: TGTGCCAGCACCGCTACCAGGACAGGGGGCAACTCACCCCTCCACTTT.

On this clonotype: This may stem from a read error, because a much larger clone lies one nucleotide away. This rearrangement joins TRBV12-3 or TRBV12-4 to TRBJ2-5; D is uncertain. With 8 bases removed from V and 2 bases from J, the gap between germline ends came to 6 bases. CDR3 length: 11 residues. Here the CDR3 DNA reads TGTGCCAGCGGGAAACAAGAGACCCAGTACTTC. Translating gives CASGKQETQYF.

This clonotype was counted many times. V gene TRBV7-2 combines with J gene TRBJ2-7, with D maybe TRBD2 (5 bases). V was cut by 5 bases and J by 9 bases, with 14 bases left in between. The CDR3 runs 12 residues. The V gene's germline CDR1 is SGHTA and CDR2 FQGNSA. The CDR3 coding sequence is TGTGCCAGCAGCGCCATGTCGGGGAGGCAGTACTTC. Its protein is CASSAMSGRQYF.

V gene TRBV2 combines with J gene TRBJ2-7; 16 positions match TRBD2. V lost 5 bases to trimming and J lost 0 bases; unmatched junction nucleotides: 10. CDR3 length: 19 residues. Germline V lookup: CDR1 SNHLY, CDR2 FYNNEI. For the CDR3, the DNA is TGTGCCAGCAGTCCGGGACTAGCGGGAGGGTCTTTTAGCTCCTACGAGCAGTACTTC. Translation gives CASSPGLAGGSFSSYEQYF.

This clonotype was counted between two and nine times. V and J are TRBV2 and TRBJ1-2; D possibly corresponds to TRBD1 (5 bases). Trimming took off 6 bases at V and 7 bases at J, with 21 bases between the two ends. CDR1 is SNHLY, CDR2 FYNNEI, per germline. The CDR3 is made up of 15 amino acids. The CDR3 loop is CASRPSGKGATGYTF. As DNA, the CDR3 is TGTGCCAGCAGACCTTCCGGGAAAGGGGCTACTGGCTACACCTTC.

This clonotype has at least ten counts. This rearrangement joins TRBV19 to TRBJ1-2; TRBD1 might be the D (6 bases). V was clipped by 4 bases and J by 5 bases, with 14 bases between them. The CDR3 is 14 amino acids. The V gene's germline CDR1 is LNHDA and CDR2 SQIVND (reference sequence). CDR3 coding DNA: TGTGCCAGTAGTACCCTCGGGACACCTTATGGCTACACCTTC. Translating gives CASSTLGTPYGYTF.

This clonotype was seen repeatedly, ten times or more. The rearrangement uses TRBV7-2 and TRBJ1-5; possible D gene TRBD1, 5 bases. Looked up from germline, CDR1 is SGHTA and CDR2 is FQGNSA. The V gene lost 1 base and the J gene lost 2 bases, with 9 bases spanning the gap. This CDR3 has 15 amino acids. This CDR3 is CASSLGGRGNQPQHF. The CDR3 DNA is TGTGCCAGCAGCTTAGGTGGCAGGGGCAATCAGCCCCAGCATTTT.

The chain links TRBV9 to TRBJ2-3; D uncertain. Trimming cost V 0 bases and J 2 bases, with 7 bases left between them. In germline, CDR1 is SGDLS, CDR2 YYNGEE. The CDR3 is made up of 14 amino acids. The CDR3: CASSVAANTDTQYF. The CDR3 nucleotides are TGTGCCAGCAGCGTAGCAGCAAACACAGATACGCAGTATTTT.

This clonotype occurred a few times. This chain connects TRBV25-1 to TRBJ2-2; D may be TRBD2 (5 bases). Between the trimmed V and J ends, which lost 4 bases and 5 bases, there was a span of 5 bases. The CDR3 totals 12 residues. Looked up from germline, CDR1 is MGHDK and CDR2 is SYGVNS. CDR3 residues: CASSAGTGELFF. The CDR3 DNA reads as TGTGCCAGCAGTGCGGGGACCGGGGAGCTGTTTTTT.

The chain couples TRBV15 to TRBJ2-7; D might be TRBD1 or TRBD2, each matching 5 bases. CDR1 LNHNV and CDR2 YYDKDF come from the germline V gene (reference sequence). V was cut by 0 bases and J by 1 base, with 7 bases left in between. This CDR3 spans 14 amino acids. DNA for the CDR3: TGTGCCACCAGCAGAGATGGGGGTTCCTACGAGCAGTACTTC. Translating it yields CATSRDGGSYEQYF.